The 25 T cell receptor beta chains listed next were all sequenced from one sample in a study of identical twins. TCRdb called the 5' RACE reads again in MiXCR, with one record for every CDR3 protein. Altogether about 470,000 distinct CDR3 sequences are present, roughly 24% being singletons, with the ten largest covering about 2.9%. These same records also appear under a second study, on T cells expressing NK-cell markers.

The specimen was CD4+ T cells sorted from blood. The receptors derive from a woman between 18 and 29 years old in good health.

The chain carries TRBV5-1 and TRBJ2-3, with TRBD2 as a possible D gene (6 bases). The CDR3 runs to 15 residues. Deletions cut 0 bases from V and 2 bases from J, with 10 bases between. The germline V gene encodes CDR1 SGHRS and CDR2 YFSETQ. CDR3 loop: CASSLAGGFTDTQYF. DNA for the CDR3: TGCGCCAGCAGCTTGGCCGGAGGGTTCACAGATACGCAGTATTTT. Full variable domain (rest looked up from reference TRBV5-1 and TRBJ2-3): KAGVTQTPRYLIKTRGQQVTLSCSPISGHRSVSWYQQTPGQGLQFLFEYFSETQRNKGNFPGRFSGRQFSNSRSEMNVSTLELGDSALYLCASSLAGGFTDTQYFGPGTRLTVL.

The chain links TRBV7-7 to TRBJ2-5; TRBD1 matches 7 bases. The CDR3 contains 13 residues. V shed 7 bases and J 4 bases; nucleotides not matched to a gene: 6. The V gene's germline CDR1 is SSHAT and CDR2 FNYEAQ (reference sequence). This CDR3 is CASITGEGETQYF. CDR3 in DNA: TGTGCCAGCATCACAGGGGAAGGAGAGACCCAGTACTTC.

This clonotype was seen ten or more times. This CDR3 is CASSLMGDTDTQYF. CDR3 sequence (DNA): TGTGCCAGCAGCTTAATGGGAGACACAGATACGCAGTATTTT. This chain links TRBV7-9 with TRBJ2-3; weak D call: TRBD2 (5 bases). CDR1 SEHNR and CDR2 FQNEAQ come from the germline V gene (reference sequence). V gave up 2 bases and J gave up 2 bases, with 8 bases separating them. The CDR3 runs 14 residues.

V is TRBV5-5 and J is TRBJ1-2; D gene ambiguous. The V and J ends lost 2 bases and 6 bases respectively, with 11 bases between them. CDR3 length equals 13 residues. Germline values: CDR1 SGHKS, CDR2 YYEKEE (reference sequence). The CDR3 DNA is TGTGCCAGCAGCTTCACGGGCCAAAATGGCTACACCTTC. Its translation is CASSFTGQNGYTF.

The chain couples TRBV5-1 to TRBJ1-1; D gene uncertain. Trimming stripped 2 bases from V and 1 base from J, with 12 bases between. The CDR3 spans 15 residues. CDR1 SGHRS and CDR2 YFSETQ come from the germline V gene. CDR3 bases: TGCGCCAGCAGCTTATTCATGGGCGCGAACACTGAAGCTTTCTTT. Protein sequence: CASSLFMGANTEAFF.

The chain recombines TRBV27 with TRBJ1-5, with 8 bases fitting TRBD1. Trimming removed 5 bases from V and 4 bases from J; junction bases left unmatched: 10. CDR3 length equals 16 residues. CDR1 MNHEY and CDR2 SMNVEV come from the germline V gene (reference sequence). For the CDR3, the DNA is TGTGCCAGCAGTGTCAACAGGGGGGGATTGAATCAGCCCCAGCATTTT. Translated, it gives CASSVNRGGLNQPQHF.

J is TRBJ2-3 and V is TRBV20-1, with 8 bases that match TRBD1. The trim removed 5 bases at V and 7 bases at J, leaving 8 bases unmatched. The length of the CDR3 is 13 residues. Germline assignment: CDR1 DFQATT and CDR2 SNEGSKA (reference sequence). The CDR3 region is CSAGDRGANTQYF. For the CDR3, the DNA is TGCAGTGCTGGCGACAGGGGAGCAAATACGCAGTATTTT.

The chain has TRBV15 and TRBJ2-7; tentative D call: TRBD1 (6 bases). Per germline, CDR1 LNHNV and CDR2 YYDKDF (reference sequence). Trimming took off 3 bases at V and 5 bases at J, with 17 bases between the two ends. CDR3 length equals 15 residues. CDR3 in DNA: TGTGCCACCAGCAGGTCACCTTCCGGGACACACGAGCAGTACTTC. This encodes CATSRSPSGTHEQYF.

As regards this clonotype: A read error may be the cause here, since a much bigger clone is one base away. CDR3 in amino acids: CASSWGTNTGELFF. CDR3 coding DNA: TGCGCCAGCAGCTGGGGGACGAACACCGGGGAGCTGTTTTTT. V usage is TRBV5-1 and J usage is TRBJ2-2; tentatively, D is TRBD1 or TRBD2 (5 bases each). The CDR3 contains 14 residues. The germline V and J ends were trimmed by 3 bases and 0 bases, with 6 bases remaining between them. Germline V CDR1 and CDR2: SGHRS, YFSETQ.

A few counts support this clonotype. The gene calls are TRBV29-1 and TRBJ1-1, with D tentatively TRBD1 (5 bases). Germline-derived CDR1 and CDR2 are SQVTM and ANQGSEA. The CDR3 loop spans 13 amino acids. Trimming removed 7 bases from V and 1 base from J, with 13 bases in between. Here the CDR3 reads CSGRQGTNTEAFF. The CDR3 DNA reads as TGCAGCGGTCGCCAGGGAACGAACACTGAAGCTTTCTTT.

This clonotype has a handful of counts. The CDR3 sequence: CASSFRGGHTDTQYF. In DNA, the CDR3 is TGCGCCAGCAGCTTTAGAGGCGGCCACACAGATACGCAGTATTTT. The chain couples TRBV5-1 to TRBJ2-3, with D uncertain. Deletions cut 2 bases from V and 2 bases from J, with 12 bases between. Germline V CDR1 and CDR2: SGHRS, YFSETQ. This CDR3 is built from 15 residues.

The J gene is TRBJ2-2, the V gene TRBV28, with 7 nucleotides matching TRBD2. Germline CDR1 and CDR2: MDHEN and SYDVKM. The CDR3 is made up of 14 amino acids. Losses at the gene ends were 6 bases for V and 5 bases for J; bases not matched to a gene: 6. Here the CDR3 DNA reads TGTGCCAGCAGCACATCCGGGGGGACCGGGGAGCTGTTTTTT. Translated: CASSTSGGTGELFF.

This chain connects TRBV25-1 to TRBJ2-7; tentatively, D is TRBD2 (5 bases). The V and J ends lost 5 bases and 3 bases respectively, with 11 bases between them. Per the germline V gene, CDR1 is MGHDK and CDR2 is SYGVNS. This CDR3 is 13 amino acids long. CDR3 DNA: TGTGCCAGCAGTTACAGACGGGACTACGAGCAGTACTTC. Protein sequence: CASSYRRDYEQYF.

Comments on this clonotype: At one end the junction does not follow the germline gene, possibly because of a read error. The chain combines TRBV12-3 or TRBV12-4 with TRBJ2-1; 12 nucleotides match TRBD2. CDR3 length: 18 residues. CDR3 DNA sequence: TGTGCCTGCAGTTACCTAGCGGGGGGGAATTCCTACTACAATGAGCAGTTCTTC. Translation gives CACSYLAGGNSYYNEQFF.

The rearrangement links TRBV12-3 or TRBV12-4 to TRBJ2-4; 11 positions agree with TRBD1. The CDR3 runs to 19 residues. J gave up 0 bases and V 5 bases, and 12 bases lay outside the gene matches. CDR3 DNA: TGTGCCAGCAGTATCGGGACAGGGGGAAACGAATTAGCCAAAAACATTCAGTACTTC. Translating gives CASSIGTGGNELAKNIQYF.

The J gene is TRBJ1-5, the V gene TRBV20-1, with unresolved D. The CDR3 covers 12 residues. Trimming removed 2 bases from V and 9 bases from J, with 11 bases in between. CDR1 and CDR2 (germline): DFQATT, SNEGSKA (reference sequence). The CDR3 sequence is CSARQGGLPQHF. The CDR3 nucleotides read TGCAGTGCTAGACAAGGAGGGCTGCCCCAGCATTTT.

The chain is built from TRBV7-3 and TRBJ2-1; 8 nucleotides match TRBD2. CDR1 is SGHTA, CDR2 FQGTGA, per germline. V trimming: 6 bases; J trimming: 4 bases; junction bases outside the gene matches: 11. The CDR3 is made up of 16 amino acids. The CDR3: CASSRDSGGGYNEQFF. The CDR3 region has the DNA TGTGCCAGCAGTAGAGACTCAGGCGGGGGGTACAATGAGCAGTTCTTC.

V is TRBV9 and J is TRBJ2-2, with 7 bases matching TRBD1. Germline V gene sequence: CDR1 SGDLS, CDR2 YYNGEE. The ends lost 1 base at V and 6 bases at J; junction bases unmatched: 3. This CDR3 has 14 amino acids. The CDR3 region has the DNA TGTGCCAGCAGCGTAAAGGGGGCCGCCGGGGAGCTGTTTTTT. Residues: CASSVKGAAGELFF.

Only a few counts were recorded for this clonotype. This sequence joins TRBV29-1 and TRBJ1-1; D remains unclear. Germline CDR1 reads SQVTM; CDR2 reads ANQGSEA. The CDR3 consists of 13 residues. V was cut by 7 bases and J by 0 bases, with 12 bases left in between. CDR3 in amino acids: CSAATDLNTEAFF. DNA for the CDR3: TGCAGCGCCGCGACGGACTTGAACACTGAAGCTTTCTTT.

V is TRBV21-1 and J is TRBJ2-1; the DNA was not compared with TRBD1, the D call given in the table. TRBV21-1 is classified as a pseudogene. The CDR3 loop spans 16 amino acids. CDR3 in DNA: TGTGCCAGCAGCAAAGCCGTCAGGGACTGGGTTAATGAGCAGTTCTTC. It is translated as CASSKAVRDWVNEQFF.

V and J are TRBV7-2 and TRBJ2-5; 7 bases are shared with TRBD1. Germline loops: CDR1 SGHTA, CDR2 FQGNSA. Unmatched junction bases numbered 6, after V lost 5 bases and J lost 3 bases. This CDR3 has 14 residues. This CDR3 reads CASSGNRGKETQYF. CDR3 sequence (DNA): TGTGCCAGCAGCGGTAACAGGGGAAAAGAGACCCAGTACTTC.

This clonotype was seen repeatedly, ten times or more. The J gene is TRBJ2-7, the V gene TRBV11-2; D unresolved. V was cut by 5 bases and J by 2 bases, with 4 bases left in between. Germline V lookup: CDR1 SGHAT, CDR2 FQNNGV. The CDR3 extends over 11 amino acids. The CDR3, as DNA: TGTGCCAGCAGCGGGGCCTACGAGCAGTACTTC. Residues: CASSGAYEQYF.

This chain uses TRBV10-3 with TRBJ1-4; possibly TRBD1 for D (5 bases). The CDR3 has 14 residues. The germline gives CDR1 ENHRY, CDR2 SYGVKD. Trimming removed 2 bases from V and 7 bases from J, with 11 bases in between. CDR3 DNA sequence: TGTGCCATCAGTGAGCCTGGGAGGGGTGAAAAACTGTTTTTT. It yields the protein CAISEPGRGEKLFF.

This clonotype has a handful of counts. CDR3 DNA sequence: TGCAGTGCTAGGCGAGCGGGAGTGCTCTACGAGCAGTACTTC. This sequence encodes CSARRAGVLYEQYF. The V call is TRBV20-1, the J call TRBJ2-7, with TRBD2 identical over 8 bases. V shed 3 bases and J 3 bases; nucleotides not matched to a gene: 7. Germline V lookup: CDR1 DFQATT, CDR2 SNEGSKA (reference sequence). CDR3 length equals 14 residues.

This clonotype came up a few times. The chain carries TRBV6-5 and TRBJ2-3; TRBD2 is a possible D gene (5 bases). Trimming took 2 bases from V and 6 from J, leaving 12 bases between them. The germline V gene encodes CDR1 MNHEY and CDR2 SVGAGI. CDR3 length equals 14 residues. The CDR3 DNA is TGTGCCAGCAGTTACGCCCGGACTGGGGATACGCAGTATTTT. Its translation: CASSYARTGDTQYF.